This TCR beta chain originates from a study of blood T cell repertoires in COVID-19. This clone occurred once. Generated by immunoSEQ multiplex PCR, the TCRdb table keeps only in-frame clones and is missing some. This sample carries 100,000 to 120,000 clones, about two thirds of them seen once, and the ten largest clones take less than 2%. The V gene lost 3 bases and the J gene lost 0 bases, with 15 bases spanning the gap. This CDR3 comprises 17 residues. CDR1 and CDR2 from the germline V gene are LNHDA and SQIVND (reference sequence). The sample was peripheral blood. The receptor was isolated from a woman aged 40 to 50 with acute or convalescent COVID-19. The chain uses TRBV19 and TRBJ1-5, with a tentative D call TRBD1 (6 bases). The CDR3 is CASSMNRDWNSNQPQHF. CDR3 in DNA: TGTGCCAGTAGTATGAACAGGGATTGGAATAGCAATCAGCCCCAGCATTTT.